This entry lists 17 T cell receptor beta chains sequenced from one sample in a study of blood T cell repertoires in COVID-19 (dated by TCRdb to about 2020). Receptor amplification or capture employed the immunoSEQ multiplex PCR assay. TCRdb re-hosts the immuneACCESS table, in-frame sequences only. Its copies lack some clones; in the studies checked, an unresolved V gene accounts for under half of them, and the cause for the rest is not known. This sample lists roughly 100,000 clones; just under 85% were detected once. The ten largest account for 3% to 4% of the sample. Sequenced input: peripheral blood. Receptor source: a woman over 75 with active or convalescent COVID-19.

The rearrangement links TRBV6-5 to TRBJ1-1; D perhaps matches TRBD1 (6 bases). The germline V gene has CDR1 MNHEY and CDR2 SVGAGI. Between the trimmed V and J ends, which lost 8 bases and 4 bases, there was a span of 14 bases. This CDR3 region has 13 residues. CDR3 sequence reads: CASWTRGATEAFF. The DNA for the CDR3 is TGTGCCAGCTGGACTAGGGGGGCCACTGAAGCTTTCTTT.

In this sample, this clone turned up once. This chain connects TRBV11-2 to TRBJ2-3; tentatively, D is TRBD1 (5 bases). Germline CDR1 SGHAT, CDR2 FQNNGV. This CDR3 contains 14 residues. V was clipped by 5 bases and J by 2 bases, with 11 bases between them. CDR3 sequence reads: CASSQSGNTDTQYF. CDR3 bases: TGTGCCAGCAGCCAGTCAGGGAACACAGATACGCAGTATTTT.

The chain uses TRBV4-1 and TRBJ1-2; D is perhaps TRBD1 (6 bases). Trimming removed 1 base from V and 4 bases from J, with 19 bases in between. CDR3 length: 17 residues. Germline values: CDR1 MGHRA, CDR2 YSYEKL. CDR3 DNA: TGCGCCAGCAGCCAAGTCATCGTGACAGGAGTTTTCTATGGCTACACCTTC. Its translation is CASSQVIVTGVFYGYTF.

This clone was seen just once. This CDR3 is CASSGQGDEKLFF. CDR3 in DNA: TGTGCCAGCAGTGGGCAGGGGGATGAAAAACTGTTTTTT. The chain carries TRBV5-4 and TRBJ1-4; TRBD1 matches 7 bases. From germline, CDR1 is SGHNT and CDR2 YYREEE (reference sequence). The CDR3 spans 13 residues. With V trimmed by 5 bases and J by 6 bases, 4 bases remained unmatched.

The V gene is TRBV29-1, the J gene TRBJ2-5, with D uncertain. Per germline, CDR1 SQVTM and CDR2 ANQGSEA. Between the trimmed V and J ends, which lost 2 bases and 0 bases, there was a span of 4 bases. The CDR3 contains 12 residues. The CDR3 DNA follows: TGCAGCGTTGAAACTTACCAAGAGACCCAGTACTTC. This codes for CSVETYQETQYF.

The chain couples TRBV7-6 to TRBJ1-6, with D tentatively TRBD1 (6 bases). The CDR3 spans 14 residues. V was pared by 2 bases and J by 9 bases, with 11 bases between. Germline values: CDR1 SGHVS, CDR2 FNYEAQ. The chain's CDR3 is CASSLQGLGSPLHF. The DNA of the CDR3 is TGTGCCAGCAGCTTACAGGGGTTAGGTTCACCCCTCCACTTT.

The V call is TRBV5-5, the J call TRBJ1-1; tentatively, D is TRBD1 (6 bases). V was shortened by 4 bases and J by 8 bases, with 15 bases between the two germline ends. This CDR3 region has 13 residues. Germline loops: CDR1 SGHKS, CDR2 YYEKEE (reference sequence). As DNA, the CDR3 is TGTGCCAGCAGCCAGGCCTCCGGGACAGAAGCTTTCTTT. It specifies CASSQASGTEAFF. Combining the CDR3 with reference TRBV5-5 and TRBJ1-1 gives the whole variable domain DAGVTQSPTHLIKTRGQQVTLRCSPISGHKSVSWYQQVLGQGPQFIFQYYEKEERGRGNFPDRFSARQFPNYSSELNVNALLLGDSALYLCASSQASGTEAFFGQGTRLTVV.

The V and J genes are TRBV11-3 and TRBJ2-1, with TRBD2 matching over 7 bases. The junction had 6 bases not matched to a gene; V was cut back by 0 bases and J by 10 bases. CDR3 length equals 14 residues. The germline CDR1 and CDR2 sequences are SGHNT and YENEEA. The CDR3 region is CASSLDSGRGEQFF. CDR3 nucleotides: TGTGCCAGCAGCTTAGATTCAGGGCGGGGGGAGCAGTTCTTC.

The chain employs TRBV7-6 and TRBJ1-6, with 8 positions matching TRBD1. The CDR3 extends over 17 amino acids. CDR1 is SGHVS, CDR2 FNYEAQ, per germline. The V segment lost 5 bases and the J segment 4 bases; nucleotides outside the gene matches: 10. The CDR3 DNA sequence: TGTGCCAGCAGCCCCGGAGCCAGGGGGCTTTATAATTCACCCCTCCACTTT. This gives the protein CASSPGARGLYNSPLHF.

This clone has ten or more counts. The V gene is TRBV2, the J gene TRBJ2-1; TRBD1 matches at 7 bases. The CDR3 has 14 amino acids. V gave up 8 bases and J gave up 9 bases; unmatched junction bases: 13. Germline CDR1 reads SNHLY; CDR2 reads FYNNEI. CDR3 DNA: TGTGCCAGCGAGAGACCGTTAGGGGGCGGTGAGCAGTTCTTC. Translated, it gives CASERPLGGGEQFF.

The rearrangement joins TRBV18 to TRBJ2-1; D gene unclear. V was clipped by 2 bases and J by 0 bases, with 8 bases between them. Per germline, CDR1 KGHSH and CDR2 LQKENI. This CDR3 is 15 amino acids long. The CDR3 nucleotides read TGTGCCAGCTCACCAAACTCTAGCTCCTACAATGAGCAGTTCTTC. This translates into CASSPNSSSYNEQFF.

This chain links TRBV4-3 with TRBJ1-5, with 8 bases fitting TRBD1. V lost 3 bases, J lost 1 base, and 2 bases stayed unmatched. The CDR3 has 15 amino acids. CDR1 is LGHNA and CDR2 is YSLEER in the germline V gene. DNA for the CDR3: TGCGCCAGCAGCCAGTGGACAGGGAGCAATCAGCCCCAGCATTTT. Amino acids: CASSQWTGSNQPQHF.

The rearrangement uses TRBV7-2 and TRBJ2-1; TRBD2 matches at 11 bases. This CDR3 has 17 residues. Trimming took 2 bases from V and 10 from J; bases not matched to a gene: 13. Germline V gene lookup returns CDR1 SGHTA and CDR2 FQGNSA. Here the CDR3 DNA reads TGTGCCAGCAGCTTAAGACCACCCTTAGCGGGGGGGCACGAGCAGTTCTTC. Translated, it gives CASSLRPPLAGGHEQFF.

The chain carries TRBV2 and TRBJ1-5; 9 bases map to TRBD1. The germline gives CDR1 SNHLY, CDR2 FYNNEI. The CDR3 is 14 amino acids. V trimming: 6 bases; J trimming: 6 bases; junction bases outside the gene matches: 6. CDR3 residues: CASRGQGIGQPQHF. DNA for the CDR3: TGTGCCAGCAGAGGACAGGGGATAGGTCAGCCCCAGCATTTT.

This clone appeared once. The V and J genes are TRBV5-1 and TRBJ2-5, with D perhaps TRBD1 (5 bases). CDR1 is SGHRS, CDR2 YFSETQ, per germline. The CDR3 is 12 amino acids. Trimming removed 2 bases from V and 9 bases from J, with 11 bases in between. Written as DNA, the CDR3 is TGCGCCAGCAGCTTACAGGCCGAGGCCCAGTACTTC. It is translated as CASSLQAEAQYF.

The sample holds a few counts of this clone. This chain joins TRBV28 and TRBJ1-1; a possible D gene is TRBD1 (5 bases). Germline CDR1 is MDHEN and CDR2 is SYDVKM. Trimming cost V 7 bases and J 4 bases, with 13 bases left between them. The CDR3 contains 13 residues. As DNA, the CDR3 is TGTGCCAGCACCTTGGTCGGGGGCACTGAAGCTTTCTTT. It specifies CASTLVGGTEAFF.

CDR3 region: CASSFNGQSNYGYTF. CDR3 bases: TGTGCCAGCAGCTTTAATGGACAGAGTAACTATGGCTACACCTTC. This chain joins TRBV5-6 and TRBJ1-2, with TRBD1 as a possible D gene (6 bases). V was clipped by 2 bases and J by 1 base, with 12 bases between them. The length of the CDR3 is 15 residues. Per germline, CDR1 SGHDT and CDR2 YYEEEE.